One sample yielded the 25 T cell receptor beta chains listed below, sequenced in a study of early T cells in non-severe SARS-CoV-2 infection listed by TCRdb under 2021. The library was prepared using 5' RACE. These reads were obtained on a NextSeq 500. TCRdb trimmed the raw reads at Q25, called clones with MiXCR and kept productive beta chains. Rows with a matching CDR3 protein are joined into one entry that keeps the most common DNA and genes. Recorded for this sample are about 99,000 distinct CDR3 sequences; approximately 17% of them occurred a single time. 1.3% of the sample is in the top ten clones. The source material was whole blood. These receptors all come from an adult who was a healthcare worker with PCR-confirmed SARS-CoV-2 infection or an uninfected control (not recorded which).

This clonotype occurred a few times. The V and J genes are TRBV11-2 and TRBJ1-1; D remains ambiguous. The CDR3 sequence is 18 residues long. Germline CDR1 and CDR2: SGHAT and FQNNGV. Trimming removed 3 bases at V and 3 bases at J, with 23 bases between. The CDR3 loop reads CASSFPRWGGKEDTEAFF. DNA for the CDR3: TGTGCCAGCAGCTTCCCGCGGTGGGGAGGCAAGGAGGACACTGAAGCTTTCTTT.

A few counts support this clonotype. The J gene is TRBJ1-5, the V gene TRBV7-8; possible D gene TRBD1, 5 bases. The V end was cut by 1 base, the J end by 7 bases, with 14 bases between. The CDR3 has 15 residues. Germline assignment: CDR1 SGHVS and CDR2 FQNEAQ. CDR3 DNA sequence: TGTGCCAGCAGCTTAGTTTCGGGCGGGGGACAGCCCCAGCATTTT. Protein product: CASSLVSGGGQPQHF.

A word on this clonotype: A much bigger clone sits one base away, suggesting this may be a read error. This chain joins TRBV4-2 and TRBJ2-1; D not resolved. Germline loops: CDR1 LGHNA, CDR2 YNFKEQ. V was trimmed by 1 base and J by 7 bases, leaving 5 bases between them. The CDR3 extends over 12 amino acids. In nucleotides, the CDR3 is TGTGCCAGCAGCCAAGTGGCGAATGAGCAGTTCTTC. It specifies CASSQVANEQFF.

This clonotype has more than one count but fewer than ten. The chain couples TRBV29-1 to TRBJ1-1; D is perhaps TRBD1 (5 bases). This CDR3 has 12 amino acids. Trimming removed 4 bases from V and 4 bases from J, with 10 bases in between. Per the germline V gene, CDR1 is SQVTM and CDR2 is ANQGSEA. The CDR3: CSVVLGTTEAFF. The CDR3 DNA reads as TGCAGCGTTGTTTTAGGGACCACTGAAGCTTTCTTT. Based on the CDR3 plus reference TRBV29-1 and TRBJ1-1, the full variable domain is SAVISQKPSRDICQRGTSLTIQCQVDSQVTMMFWYRQQPGQSLTLIATANQGSEATYESGFVIDKFPISRPNLTFSTLTVSNMSPEDSSIYLCSVVLGTTEAFFGQGTRLTVV.

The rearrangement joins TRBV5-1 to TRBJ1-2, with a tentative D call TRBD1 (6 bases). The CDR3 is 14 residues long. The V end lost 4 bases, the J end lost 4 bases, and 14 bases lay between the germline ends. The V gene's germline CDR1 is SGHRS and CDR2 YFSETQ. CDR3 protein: CASSPFTGSYGYTF. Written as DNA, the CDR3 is TGCGCCAGCAGCCCATTCACAGGGTCCTATGGCTACACCTTC. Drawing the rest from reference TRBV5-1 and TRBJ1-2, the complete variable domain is KAGVTQTPRYLIKTRGQQVTLSCSPISGHRSVSWYQQTPGQGLQFLFEYFSETQRNKGNFPGRFSGRQFSNSRSEMNVSTLELGDSALYLCASSPFTGSYGYTFGSGTRLTVV.

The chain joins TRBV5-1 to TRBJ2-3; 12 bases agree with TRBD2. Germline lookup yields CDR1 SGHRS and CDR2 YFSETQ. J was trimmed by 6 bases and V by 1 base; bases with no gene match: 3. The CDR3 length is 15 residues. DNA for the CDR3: TGCGCCAGCAGCTTGCCTAGCGGGGGGGCGGATACGCAGTATTTT. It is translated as CASSLPSGGADTQYF.

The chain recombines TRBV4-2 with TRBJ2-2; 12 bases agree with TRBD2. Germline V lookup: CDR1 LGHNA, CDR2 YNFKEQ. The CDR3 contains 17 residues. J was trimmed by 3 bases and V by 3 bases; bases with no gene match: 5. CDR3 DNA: TGTGCCAGCAGCCATTCACTAGCGGGGGGAGACACCGGGGAGCTGTTTTTT. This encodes CASSHSLAGGDTGELFF.

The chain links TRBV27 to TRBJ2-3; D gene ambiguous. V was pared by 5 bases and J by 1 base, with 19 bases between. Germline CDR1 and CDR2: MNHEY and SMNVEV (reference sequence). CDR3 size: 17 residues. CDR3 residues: CASSRHGQSGGTDTQYF. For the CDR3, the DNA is TGTGCCAGCAGTCGCCACGGGCAGAGTGGAGGCACAGATACGCAGTATTTT.

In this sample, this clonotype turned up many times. This CDR3 is CASSYSVGVGIPGNQPQHF. The CDR3, as DNA: TGTGCCAGCAGTTACTCAGTGGGGGTTGGGATCCCGGGCAATCAGCCCCAGCATTTT. The rearrangement uses TRBV6-2 or TRBV6-3 and TRBJ1-5; tentatively, D is TRBD1 (5 bases). Germline V gene data show CDR1 as MNHEY and CDR2 as SVGEGT. Trimming left V 0 bases short and J 2 bases short, with 20 bases between. The CDR3 covers 19 residues.

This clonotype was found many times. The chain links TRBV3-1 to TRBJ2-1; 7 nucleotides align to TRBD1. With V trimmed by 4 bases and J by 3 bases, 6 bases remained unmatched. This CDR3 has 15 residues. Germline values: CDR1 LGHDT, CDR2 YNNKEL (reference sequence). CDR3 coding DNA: TGTGCCAGCAGCCGACCGACAGGGATCTACAATGAGCAGTTCTTC. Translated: CASSRPTGIYNEQFF.

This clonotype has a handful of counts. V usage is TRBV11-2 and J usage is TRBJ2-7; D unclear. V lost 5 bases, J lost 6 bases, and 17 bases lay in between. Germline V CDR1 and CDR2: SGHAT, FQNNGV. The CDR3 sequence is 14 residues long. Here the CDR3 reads CASSLRGESGEQYF. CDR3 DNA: TGTGCCAGCAGCCTCCGCGGTGAGTCGGGCGAGCAGTACTTC. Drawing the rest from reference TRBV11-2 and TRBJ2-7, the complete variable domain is EAGVAQSPRYKIIEKRQSVAFWCNPISGHATLYWYQQILGQGPKLLIQFQNNGVVDDSQLPKDRFSAERLKGVDSTLKIQPAKLEDSAVYLCASSLRGESGEQYFGPGTRLTVT.

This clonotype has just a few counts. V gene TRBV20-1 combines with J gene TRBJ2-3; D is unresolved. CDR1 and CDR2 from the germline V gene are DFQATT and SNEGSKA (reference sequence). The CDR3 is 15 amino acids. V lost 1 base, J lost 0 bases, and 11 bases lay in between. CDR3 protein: CSARGALPSTDTQYF. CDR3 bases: TGCAGTGCTAGAGGAGCGTTACCTAGCACAGATACGCAGTATTTT.

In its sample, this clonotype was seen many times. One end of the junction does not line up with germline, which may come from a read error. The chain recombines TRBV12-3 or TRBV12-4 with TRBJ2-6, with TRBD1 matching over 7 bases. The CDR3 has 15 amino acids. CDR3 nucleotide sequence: TGTGCCAGCAGTTTGAGGGGGCTTGGGACCAACGTCCTGACTTTC. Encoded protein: CASSLRGLGTNVLTF.

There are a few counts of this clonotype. CDR3 nucleotides: TGTGCCAGCAGCTTAGGTTTTGGCGCCAGGCCTTCGGAGACCCAGTACTTC. It translates to CASSLGFGARPSETQYF. The chain joins TRBV7-2 to TRBJ2-5; no clear D. Trimming stripped 1 base from V and 5 bases from J, with 20 bases between. Germline lookup yields CDR1 SGHTA and CDR2 FQGNSA. The CDR3 totals 17 residues.

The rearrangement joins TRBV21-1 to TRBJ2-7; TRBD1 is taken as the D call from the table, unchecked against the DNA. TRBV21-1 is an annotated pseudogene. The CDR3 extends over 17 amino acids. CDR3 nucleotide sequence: TGTGCCAGCAGCAAAGGCGGTATCCCGATGCCAACCTACGAGCAGTACTTC. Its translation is CASSKGGIPMPTYEQYF.

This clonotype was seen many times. This CDR3 reads CASSLQGYNEQFF. The CDR3 region has the DNA TGTGCCAGCAGCCTCCAGGGCTACAATGAGCAGTTCTTC. This chain connects TRBV5-4 to TRBJ2-1, with D possibly TRBD1 on 5 matching bases. Germline V gene data show CDR1 as SGHNT and CDR2 as YYREEE (reference sequence). This CDR3 has 13 amino acids. Trimming pared 4 bases from V and 3 bases from J, leaving 8 bases between.

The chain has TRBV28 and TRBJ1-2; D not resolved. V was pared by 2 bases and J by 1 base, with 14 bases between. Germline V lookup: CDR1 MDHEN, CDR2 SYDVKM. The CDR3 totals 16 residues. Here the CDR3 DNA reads TGTGCCAGCAGTTTAGCGGCCCGACCGATTAACTATGGCTACACCTTC. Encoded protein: CASSLAARPINYGYTF.

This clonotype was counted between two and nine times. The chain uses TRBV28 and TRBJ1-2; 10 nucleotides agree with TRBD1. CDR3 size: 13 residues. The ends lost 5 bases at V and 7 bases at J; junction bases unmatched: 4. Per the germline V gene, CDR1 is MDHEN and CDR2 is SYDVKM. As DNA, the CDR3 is TGTGCCAGCAGTGTGGGGACAGGGGTTGGCTACACCTTC. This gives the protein CASSVGTGVGYTF.

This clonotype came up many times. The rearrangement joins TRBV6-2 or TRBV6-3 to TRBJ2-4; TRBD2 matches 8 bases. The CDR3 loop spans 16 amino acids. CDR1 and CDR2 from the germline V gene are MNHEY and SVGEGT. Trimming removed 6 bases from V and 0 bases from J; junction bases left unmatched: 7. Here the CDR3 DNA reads TGTGCCAGCAGAACGGGAGGGTCCCTAGCCAAAAACATTCAGTACTTC. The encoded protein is CASRTGGSLAKNIQYF.

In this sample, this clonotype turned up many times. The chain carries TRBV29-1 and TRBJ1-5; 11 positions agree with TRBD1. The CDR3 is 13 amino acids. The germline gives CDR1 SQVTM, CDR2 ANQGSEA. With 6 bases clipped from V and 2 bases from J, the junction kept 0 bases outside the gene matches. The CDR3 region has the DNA TGCAGCGTGGGACAGGGGGGCAATCAGCCCCAGCATTTT. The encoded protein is CSVGQGGNQPQHF. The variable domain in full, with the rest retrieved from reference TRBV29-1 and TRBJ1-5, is SAVISQKPSRDICQRGTSLTIQCQVDSQVTMMFWYRQQPGQSLTLIATANQGSEATYESGFVIDKFPISRPNLTFSTLTVSNMSPEDSSIYLCSVGQGGNQPQHFGDGTRLSIL.

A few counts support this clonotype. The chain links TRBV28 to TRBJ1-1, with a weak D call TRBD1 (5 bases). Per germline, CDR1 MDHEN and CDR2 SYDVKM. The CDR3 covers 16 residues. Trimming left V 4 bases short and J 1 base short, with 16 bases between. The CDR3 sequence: CASSSYVGPTNTEAFF. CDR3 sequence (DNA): TGTGCCAGCAGTTCCTATGTGGGGCCCACGAACACTGAAGCTTTCTTT.

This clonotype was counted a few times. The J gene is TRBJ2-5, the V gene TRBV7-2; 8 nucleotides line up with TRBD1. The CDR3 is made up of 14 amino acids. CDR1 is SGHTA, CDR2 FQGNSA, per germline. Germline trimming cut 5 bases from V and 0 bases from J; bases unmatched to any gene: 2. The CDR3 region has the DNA TGTGCCAGCAGCGACAGGGGATACCAAGAGACCCAGTACTTC. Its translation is CASSDRGYQETQYF.

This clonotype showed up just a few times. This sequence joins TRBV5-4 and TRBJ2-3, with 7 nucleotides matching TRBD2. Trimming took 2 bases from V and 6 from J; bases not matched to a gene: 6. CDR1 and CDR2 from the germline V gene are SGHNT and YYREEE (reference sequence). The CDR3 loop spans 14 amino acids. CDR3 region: CASSLAGSGDTQYF. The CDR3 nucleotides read TGTGCCAGCAGCTTAGCGGGATCGGGGGATACGCAGTATTTT.

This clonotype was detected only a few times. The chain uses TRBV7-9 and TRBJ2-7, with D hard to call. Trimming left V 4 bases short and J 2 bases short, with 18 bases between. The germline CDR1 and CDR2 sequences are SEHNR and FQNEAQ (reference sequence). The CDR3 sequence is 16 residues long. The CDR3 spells CASSSSGALTPYEQYF. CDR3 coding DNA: TGTGCCAGCAGCTCGTCCGGCGCCCTGACTCCCTACGAGCAGTACTTC. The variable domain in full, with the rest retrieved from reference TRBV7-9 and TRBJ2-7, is DTGVSQNPRHKITKRGQNVTFRCDPISEHNRLYWYRQTLGQGPEFLTYFQNEAQLEKSRLLSDRFSAERPKGSFSTLEIQRTEQGDSAMYLCASSSSGALTPYEQYFGPGTRLTVT.

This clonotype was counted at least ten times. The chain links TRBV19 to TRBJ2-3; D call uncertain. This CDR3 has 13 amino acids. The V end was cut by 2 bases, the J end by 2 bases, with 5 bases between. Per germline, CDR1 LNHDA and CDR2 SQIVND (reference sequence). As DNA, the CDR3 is TGTGCCAGTAGTATAAAGAACACAGATACGCAGTATTTT. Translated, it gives CASSIKNTDTQYF. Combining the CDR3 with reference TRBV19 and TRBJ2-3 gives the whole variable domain DGGITQSPKYLFRKEGQNVTLSCEQNLNHDAMYWYRQDPGQGLRLIYYSQIVNDFQKGDIAEGYSVSREKKESFPLTVTSAQKNPTAFYLCASSIKNTDTQYFGPGTRLTVL.